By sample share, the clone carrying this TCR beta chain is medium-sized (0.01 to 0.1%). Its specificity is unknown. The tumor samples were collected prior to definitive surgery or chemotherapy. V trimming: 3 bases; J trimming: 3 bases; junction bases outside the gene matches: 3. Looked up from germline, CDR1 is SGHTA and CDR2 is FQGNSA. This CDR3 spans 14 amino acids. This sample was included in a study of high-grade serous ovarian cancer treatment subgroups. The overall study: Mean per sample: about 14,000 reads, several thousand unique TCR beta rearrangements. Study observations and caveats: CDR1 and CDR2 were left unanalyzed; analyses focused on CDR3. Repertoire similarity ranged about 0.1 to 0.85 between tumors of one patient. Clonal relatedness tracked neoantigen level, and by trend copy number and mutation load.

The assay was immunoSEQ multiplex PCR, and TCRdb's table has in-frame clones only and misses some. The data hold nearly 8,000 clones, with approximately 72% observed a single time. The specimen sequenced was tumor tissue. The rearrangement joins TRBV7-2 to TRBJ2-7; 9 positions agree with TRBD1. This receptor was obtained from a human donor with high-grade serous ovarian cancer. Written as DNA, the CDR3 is TGTGCCAGCAGCTTGGGACAGGGAGTCTACGAGCAGTACTTC. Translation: CASSLGQGVYEQYF.